This TCR beta chain emerged from a study of regulatory T cells in long-lasting Graves disease. Libraries of TCR beta came from iRepertoire HTBI primers plus Arm-PCR of CDR3 regions. Using its own MiXCR run on the multiplex PCR reads, TCRdb lists one record per CDR3 protein. This sample carries 550,000 to 650,000 distinct CDR3 sequences, about 16% of them seen once, and the ten largest clones take around 11%. Regarding time point: newly diagnosed GD, antithyroid drugs for less than 3 months. There was RNA extracted from PBMCs, and the TCR library was made from it. Diagnoses of Graves' disease were made by American Thyroid Association guidelines. The CDR3 spans 18 residues. Trimming took off 1 base at V and 2 bases at J, with 19 bases between the two ends. In germline, CDR1 is SGHRS, CDR2 YFSETQ. The table lists this clonotype with many counts. These data were likewise used in another study, on T cells in Graves' hyperthyroidism and ophthalmopathy. From that study: When the TCR CDR3 underwent first-round RT-PCR, the HTBI primer set was used.

This specimen was peripheral blood mononuclear cells (PBMCs), taken at new diagnosis, from a patient treated with antithyroid drugs. This TCR came from a man aged 18 to 30 with Graves disease. The rearrangement links TRBV5-1 to TRBJ2-1; D may correspond to TRBD1 or TRBD2 (6 bases each). The CDR3 coding sequence is TGCGCCAGCAGCTTGATGGGCCGGGGGCAGGGACCCTACAATGAGCAGTTCTTC. Protein sequence: CASSLMGRGQGPYNEQFF.